This is a list of T cell receptor beta chains from one sample in a study of a mutant IDH1 vaccine in newly diagnosed glioma. Antigens of these TCRs are unknown. Only in-frame clones appear in the TCRdb table, and some are missing; sequencing was by immunoSEQ multiplex PCR. In the table there are under 40,000 clones, roughly 80% of which are singletons. The sequencing used PBMCs, collected from a glioma patient whose treatment included an IDH1 peptide vaccine. The receptors here all came from a middle-aged woman with glioma. CDR3s include the opening cysteine and the closing phenylalanine or tryptophan. A D gene is named only where the DNA matches it firmly.

J | D | V | CDR3
TRBJ2-5 | NA | TRBV14 | CASSRRETQYF
TRBJ1-1 | NA | TRBV11-3 | CASSLESGTEAFF
TRBJ1-5 | NA | TRBV7-2 | CASSLGSGPNQPQHF
TRBJ2-3 | NA | TRBV30 | CAWSGQVTDTQYF
TRBJ1-6 | NA | TRBV6-5 | CASTSPTENSPLHF
TRBJ2-3 | TRBD2 | TRBV9 | CASSLTSGGSDTQYF
TRBJ1-1 | NA | TRBV10-3 | CAASGVDTEAFF
TRBJ2-5 | TRBD1 | TRBV6-1 | CATFPGQGVETQYF
TRBJ2-1 | TRBD2 | TRBV19 | CASSIGASGGDEQFF
TRBJ2-3 | TRBD2 | TRBV9 | CASSDRDYSTDTQYF
TRBJ1-4 | TRBD1 | TRBV2 | CASSLDRGAEKLFF
TRBJ2-7 | NA | TRBV29-1 | CSVGASRGLYEQYF
TRBJ2-3 | NA | TRBV7-8 | CASSLARLDRQYF
TRBJ1-1 | NA | TRBV6-6 | CASTKVGDTEAFF
TRBJ1-2 | NA | TRBV5-1 | CASSLAGRVVDYGYTF
TRBJ2-2 | NA | TRBV5-1 | CASGRGDTGELFF
TRBJ2-3 | TRBD2 | TRBV10-3 | CAVNRGVRTDTQYF
TRBJ1-5 | NA | TRBV7-9 | CASSLESQPQHF
TRBJ1-5 | TRBD1 | TRBV19 | CASSMGGQGRNQPQHF
TRBJ2-7 | NA | TRBV9 | CASSVEGYEQYF
TRBJ2-7 | TRBD1 | TRBV20-1 | CSATGVNEQYF
TRBJ1-5 | TRBD1 | TRBV27 | CASSSGPGQGRQPQHF
TRBJ1-1 | NA | TRBV5-6 | CASSPAQGITEAFF
TRBJ2-2 | NA | TRBV5-4 | CASRGGTVNTGELFF
TRBJ1-1 | TRBD1 | TRBV6-1 | CASSEGQENTEAFF
TRBJ2-5 | TRBD2 | TRBV19 | CASSILSGGARETQYF
TRBJ2-3 | NA | TRBV5-6 | CASSLGSTQYF
TRBJ1-2 | NA | TRBV5-1 | CASSLDSHGYTF
TRBJ2-7 | NA | TRBV5-1 | CASSLGAADSYEQYF